These 17 T cell receptor beta chains share one sample of origin, sequenced in a study of blood T cell repertoires in COVID-19. Using immunoSEQ multiplex PCR, the repertoire was profiled, and TCRdb retains in-frame clones only, with some absent. The repertoire holds approximately 150,000 clones, with approximately 80% as singletons. Sequencing was done on a sample of PBMCs or T cells enriched from blood (not recorded which). The receptor source for this set is a man between 65 and 85 years old who had been exposed to COVID-19.

The chain employs TRBV11-2 and TRBJ1-6, with TRBD1 identical over 10 bases. CDR1 is SGHAT, CDR2 FQNNGV, per germline. The trim removed 8 bases at V and 9 bases at J, leaving 10 bases unmatched. There are 15 residues in the CDR3. CDR3 in amino acids: CASSLGGTGVSPLHF. CDR3 DNA: TGTGCCAGCTCCTTGGGGGGGACAGGGGTTTCACCCCTCCACTTT.

V gene TRBV2 combines with J gene TRBJ2-2; unclear D gene. The germline V and J ends were trimmed by 6 bases and 8 bases, with 13 bases remaining between them. This CDR3 contains 13 residues. CDR1 and CDR2 from the germline V gene are SNHLY and FYNNEI. The CDR3 reads CASRPLPGGELFF. DNA for the CDR3: TGTGCCAGCAGACCCTTGCCAGGAGGGGAGCTGTTTTTT.

A single count supports this clone. The chain combines TRBV10-1 with TRBJ2-2; possibly TRBD2 for D (6 bases). Germline V CDR1 and CDR2: WNHNN, SYGVQD (reference sequence). Trimming shortened V by 8 bases and J by 7 bases, and 17 bases separated the two germline ends. This CDR3 contains 14 residues. CDR3 DNA: TGCGCCAGCGGACCCCATCAGGGAGGCGGGGAGCTGTTTTTT. As protein: CASGPHQGGGELFF.

This chain links TRBV28 with TRBJ1-2; 8 nucleotides align to TRBD1. Unmatched junction bases numbered 3, after V lost 3 bases and J lost 6 bases. The germline gives CDR1 MDHEN, CDR2 SYDVKM. The CDR3 is made up of 13 amino acids. CDR3 DNA sequence: TGTGCCAGCAGTTTCGGACAGGGAGATGGCTACACCTTC. Its protein product is CASSFGQGDGYTF.

The chain has TRBV6-5 and TRBJ1-5, with a possible D match to TRBD1 (6 bases). CDR1 MNHEY and CDR2 SVGAGI come from the germline V gene. Trimming removed 7 bases from V and 4 bases from J, with 11 bases in between. The length of the CDR3 is 13 residues. The DNA for the CDR3 is TGTGCCAGCACCCAGGACAGAAATCAGCCCCAGCATTTT. Its protein is CASTQDRNQPQHF.

J is TRBJ1-4 and V is TRBV3-1 (or the pseudogene TRBV3-2); D might be TRBD1 (5 bases). With 1 base removed from V and 8 bases from J, the gap between germline ends came to 14 bases. Germline lookup yields CDR1 LGHDT and CDR2 YNNKEL (reference sequence). This CDR3 has 15 amino acids. DNA for the CDR3: TGTGCCAGCAGCCAAGGCGGGAGGGGTAGGGAAAAACTGTTTTTT. Its translation is CASSQGGRGREKLFF.

The chain is built from TRBV5-1 and TRBJ2-3, with 8 positions matching TRBD2. CDR3 length: 14 amino acids. Germline V gene lookup returns CDR1 SGHRS and CDR2 YFSETQ. V lost 0 bases and J lost 4; bases outside the gene matches: 1. Here the CDR3 reads CASSLDSGADTQYF. In nucleotides, the CDR3 is TGCGCCAGCAGCTTGGATAGCGGGGCAGATACGCAGTATTTT.

The rearrangement links TRBV7-2 to TRBJ1-1; D is undetermined. Per germline, CDR1 SGHTA and CDR2 FQGNSA. Trimming stripped 0 bases from V and 1 base from J, with 9 bases between. CDR3 length: 15 amino acids. For the CDR3, the DNA is TGTGCCAGCAGCTTAGCATATCGGAGGAACACTGAAGCTTTCTTT. Translation gives CASSLAYRRNTEAFF.

The rearrangement uses TRBV3-1 (or the pseudogene TRBV3-2) and TRBJ1-2, with 7 bases fitting TRBD1. The CDR3 length is 16 residues. The J segment lost 7 bases and the V segment lost 1 base, leaving 12 bases of the junction unmatched. Per germline, CDR1 LGHDT and CDR2 YNNKEL (reference sequence). The CDR3, as DNA: TGTGCCAGCAGCCAAGCAGAGGGACAGAACCTTTTTGGCTACACCTTC. Translation gives CASSQAEGQNLFGYTF.

The V gene is TRBV6-5, the J gene TRBJ2-7; 10 bases match TRBD2. Germline loops: CDR1 MNHEY, CDR2 SVGAGI. The CDR3 has 16 residues. The V and J ends lost 0 bases and 2 bases, in that order; junction bases with no gene match: 4. The CDR3 loop is CASSYSTSGIPYEQYF. Written as DNA, the CDR3 is TGTGCCAGCAGTTACTCCACTAGCGGGATTCCCTACGAGCAGTACTTC.

The chain carries TRBV5-1 and TRBJ2-2; D remains unclear. There are 15 residues in the CDR3. V lost 7 bases and J 2 bases, leaving 15 bases between the germline ends. The germline V gene has CDR1 SGHRS and CDR2 YFSETQ. CDR3 sequence: CASRLQSSNTGELFF. CDR3 coding DNA: TGCGCCAGCCGACTTCAATCGTCTAACACCGGGGAGCTGTTTTTT. The full variable domain, with the rest looked up from reference TRBV5-1 and TRBJ2-2, is KAGVTQTPRYLIKTRGQQVTLSCSPISGHRSVSWYQQTPGQGLQFLFEYFSETQRNKGNFPGRFSGRQFSNSRSEMNVSTLELGDSALYLCASRLQSSNTGELFFGEGSRLTVL.

The V gene is TRBV3-1 (or the pseudogene TRBV3-2), the J gene TRBJ1-2, with 9 bases that match TRBD1. CDR1 is LGHDT, CDR2 YNNKEL, per germline (reference sequence). The V gene end was trimmed by 4 bases and the J gene end by 3 bases; junction bases not matched to a gene: 9. This CDR3 spans 16 amino acids. The CDR3 DNA reads TGTGCCAGCAGCCCCGTGATAGGACAGGGGTACTATGGCTACACCTTC. Encoded protein: CASSPVIGQGYYGYTF.

This chain connects TRBV11-2 to TRBJ1-5; D unresolved. The germline V gene encodes CDR1 SGHAT and CDR2 FQNNGV. The CDR3 length is 13 residues. The V end lost 4 bases, the J end lost 5 bases, and 9 bases lay between the germline ends. CDR3 loop: CASSSGRDQPQHF. The CDR3 DNA reads TGTGCCAGCAGCTCTGGGAGGGATCAGCCCCAGCATTTT.

The chain has TRBV27 and TRBJ1-2; D unclear. CDR1 is MNHEY, CDR2 SMNVEV, per germline (reference sequence). The CDR3 spans 15 residues. Trimming removed 0 bases at V and 1 base at J, with 9 bases between. CDR3: CASSLSRRFNYGYTF. CDR3 sequence (DNA): TGTGCCAGCAGTTTATCGCGGAGGTTTAACTATGGCTACACCTTC.

The chain is built from TRBV3-1 (or the pseudogene TRBV3-2) and TRBJ2-3, with 14 bases that match TRBD2. The trim removed 4 bases at V and 6 bases at J, leaving 6 bases unmatched. From germline, CDR1 is LGHDT and CDR2 YNNKEL (reference sequence). The CDR3 has 16 residues. CDR3 DNA sequence: TGTGCCAGCAGCCGGAGGACTAGCGGGAGGCAGGATACGCAGTATTTT. This sequence encodes CASSRRTSGRQDTQYF.

The rearrangement joins TRBV5-1 to TRBJ1-4; TRBD1 matches at 8 bases. CDR3 size: 14 residues. The junction had 3 bases not matched to a gene; V was cut back by 0 bases and J by 8 bases. CDR1 is SGHRS, CDR2 YFSETQ, per germline. This CDR3 reads CASSLDPGGEKLFF. Here the CDR3 DNA reads TGCGCCAGCAGCTTGGATCCAGGGGGCGAAAAACTGTTTTTT. The entire variable domain, with the rest obtained from reference TRBV5-1 and TRBJ1-4, is as follows: KAGVTQTPRYLIKTRGQQVTLSCSPISGHRSVSWYQQTPGQGLQFLFEYFSETQRNKGNFPGRFSGRQFSNSRSEMNVSTLELGDSALYLCASSLDPGGEKLFFGSGTQLSVL.

V and J are TRBV2 and TRBJ1-3; 7 bases agree with TRBD1. There are 14 residues in the CDR3. CDR1 is SNHLY, CDR2 FYNNEI, per germline. The ends lost 4 bases at V and 4 bases at J; junction bases unmatched: 4. The CDR3 reads CASSVDRAGNTIYF. CDR3 coding DNA: TGTGCCAGCAGTGTCGACAGGGCCGGAAACACCATATATTTT.